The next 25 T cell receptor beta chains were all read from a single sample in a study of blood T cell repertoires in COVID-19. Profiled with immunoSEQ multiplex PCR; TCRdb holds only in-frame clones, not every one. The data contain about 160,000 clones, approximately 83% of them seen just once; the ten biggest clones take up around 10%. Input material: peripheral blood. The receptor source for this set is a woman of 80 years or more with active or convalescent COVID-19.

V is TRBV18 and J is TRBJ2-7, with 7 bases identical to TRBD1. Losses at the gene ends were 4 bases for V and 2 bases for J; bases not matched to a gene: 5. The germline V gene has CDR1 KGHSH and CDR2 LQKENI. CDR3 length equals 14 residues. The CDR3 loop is CASSLDRAAYEQYF. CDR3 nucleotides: TGTGCCAGCTCACTCGACAGGGCGGCCTACGAGCAGTACTTC.

CDR3 sequence (DNA): TGTGCCAGCAGCTACGGACGGGGAGAGACCCAGTACTTC. It encodes CASSYGRGETQYF. The V call is TRBV12-3 or TRBV12-4, the J call TRBJ2-5, with D possibly matching TRBD2 (5 bases). The CDR3 extends over 13 amino acids. Trimming removed 6 bases from V and 4 bases from J, with 12 bases in between.

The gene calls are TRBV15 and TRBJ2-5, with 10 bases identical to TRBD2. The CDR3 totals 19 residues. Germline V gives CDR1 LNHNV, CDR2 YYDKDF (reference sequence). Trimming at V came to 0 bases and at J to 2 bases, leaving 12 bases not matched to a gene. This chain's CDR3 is CATSREFQRGGRRQETQYF. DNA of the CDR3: TGTGCCACCAGCAGAGAATTTCAGCGGGGGGGCCGCCGGCAAGAGACCCAGTACTTC.

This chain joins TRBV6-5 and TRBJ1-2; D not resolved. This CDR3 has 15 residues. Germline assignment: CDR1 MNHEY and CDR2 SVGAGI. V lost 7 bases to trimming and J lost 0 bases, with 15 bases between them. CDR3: CASTPGSAANYGYTF. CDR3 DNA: TGTGCCAGCACCCCGGGAAGTGCCGCTAACTATGGCTACACCTTC.

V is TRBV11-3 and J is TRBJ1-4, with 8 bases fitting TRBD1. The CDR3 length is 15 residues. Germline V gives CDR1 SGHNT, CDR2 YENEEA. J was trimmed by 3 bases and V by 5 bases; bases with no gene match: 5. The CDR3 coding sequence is TGTGCCAGCAGCCTCAGGGGGCCAGCTAATGAAAAACTGTTTTTT. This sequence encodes CASSLRGPANEKLFF.

For the CDR3, the DNA is TGTGCCAGCAGCTTGGTAGTAGCGGGGGGAGAGACCCAGTACTTC. Translating it yields CASSLVVAGGETQYF. This chain links TRBV5-4 with TRBJ2-5; 10 bases are a match to TRBD2. The ends lost 0 bases at V and 4 bases at J; junction bases unmatched: 3. The CDR3 sequence is 15 residues long. The germline CDR1 and CDR2 sequences are SGHNT and YYREEE (reference sequence). The variable domain in full, completed from reference TRBV5-4 and TRBJ2-5, reads ETGVTQSPTHLIKTRGQQVTLRCSSQSGHNTVSWYQQALGQGPQFIFQYYREEENGRGNFPPRFSGLQFPNYSSELNVNALELDDSALYLCASSLVVAGGETQYFGPGTRLLVL.

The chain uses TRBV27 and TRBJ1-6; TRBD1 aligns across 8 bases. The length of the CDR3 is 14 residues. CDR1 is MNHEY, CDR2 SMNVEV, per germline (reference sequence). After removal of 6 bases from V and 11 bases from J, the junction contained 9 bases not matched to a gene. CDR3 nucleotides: TGTGCCAGCAGACTCTCGACAGGGGTGGCACCCCTCCACTTT. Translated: CASRLSTGVAPLHF.

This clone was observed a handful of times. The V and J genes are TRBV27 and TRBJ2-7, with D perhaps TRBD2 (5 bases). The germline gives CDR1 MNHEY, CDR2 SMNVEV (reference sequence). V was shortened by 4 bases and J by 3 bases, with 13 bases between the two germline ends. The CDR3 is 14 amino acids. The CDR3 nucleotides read TGTGCCAGCAGTTCCCGTGGAGGTCTCTACGAGCAGTACTTC. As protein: CASSSRGGLYEQYF.

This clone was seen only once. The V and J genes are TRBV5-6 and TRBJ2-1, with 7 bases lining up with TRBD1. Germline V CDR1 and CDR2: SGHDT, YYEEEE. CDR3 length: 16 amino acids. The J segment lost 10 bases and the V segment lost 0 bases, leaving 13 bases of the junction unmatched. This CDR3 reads CASSLEGAGRSGEQFF. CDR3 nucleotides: TGTGCCAGCAGCTTGGAGGGGGCAGGGAGATCAGGGGAGCAGTTCTTC.

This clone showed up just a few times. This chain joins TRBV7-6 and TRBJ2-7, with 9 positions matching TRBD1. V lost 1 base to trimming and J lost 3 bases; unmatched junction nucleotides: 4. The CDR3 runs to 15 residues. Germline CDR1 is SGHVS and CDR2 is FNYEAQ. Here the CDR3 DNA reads TGTGCCAGCAGCTTAGGACAGGGGGGTAACTACGAGCAGTACTTC. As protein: CASSLGQGGNYEQYF.

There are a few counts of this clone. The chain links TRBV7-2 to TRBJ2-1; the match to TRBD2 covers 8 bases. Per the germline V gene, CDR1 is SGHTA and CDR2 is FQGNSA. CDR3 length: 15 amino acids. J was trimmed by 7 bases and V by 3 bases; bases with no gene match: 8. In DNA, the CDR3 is TGTGCCAGCAGCTTGCCGGGAGGGCTTACGAATGAGCAGTTCTTC. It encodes CASSLPGGLTNEQFF.

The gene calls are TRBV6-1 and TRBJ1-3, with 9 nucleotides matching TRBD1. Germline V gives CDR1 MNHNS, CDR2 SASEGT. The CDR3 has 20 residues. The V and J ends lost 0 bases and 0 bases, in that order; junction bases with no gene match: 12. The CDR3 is CASSEAPTGGSLSSGNTIYF. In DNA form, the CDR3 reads TGTGCCAGCAGTGAAGCACCGACAGGGGGGTCCCTGAGCTCTGGAAACACCATATATTTT.

The CDR3 DNA sequence: TGTGCCAGCAGCGTAGCTCGAGGAGAATCTAATGAAAAACTGTTTTTT. Its translation: CASSVARGESNEKLFF. The V and J genes are TRBV9 and TRBJ1-4; no firm D call. V was cut by 0 bases and J by 3 bases, with 12 bases left in between. CDR3 length: 16 amino acids. From germline, CDR1 is SGDLS and CDR2 YYNGEE.

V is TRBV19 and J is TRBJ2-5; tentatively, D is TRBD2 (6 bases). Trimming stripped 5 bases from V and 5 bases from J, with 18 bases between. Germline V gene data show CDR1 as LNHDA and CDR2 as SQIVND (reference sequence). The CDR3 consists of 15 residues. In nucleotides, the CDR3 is TGTGCCAGTAGTCGGCGGGGAGCCTACTCGGAGACCCAGTACTTC. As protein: CASSRRGAYSETQYF.

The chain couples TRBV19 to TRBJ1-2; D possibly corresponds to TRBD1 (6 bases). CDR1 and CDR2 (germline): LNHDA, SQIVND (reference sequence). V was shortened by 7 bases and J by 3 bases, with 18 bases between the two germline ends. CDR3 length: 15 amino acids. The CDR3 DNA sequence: TGTGCCAGTACCGTGGGGTCTTCAGGGGACTATGGCTACACCTTC. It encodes CASTVGSSGDYGYTF.

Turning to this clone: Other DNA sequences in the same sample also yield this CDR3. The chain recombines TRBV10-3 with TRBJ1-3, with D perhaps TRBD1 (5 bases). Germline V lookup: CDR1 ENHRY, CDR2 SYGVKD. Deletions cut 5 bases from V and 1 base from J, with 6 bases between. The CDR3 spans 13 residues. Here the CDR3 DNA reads TGTGCCATCAGTACAGGTTCTGGAAACACCATATATTTT. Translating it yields CAISTGSGNTIYF.

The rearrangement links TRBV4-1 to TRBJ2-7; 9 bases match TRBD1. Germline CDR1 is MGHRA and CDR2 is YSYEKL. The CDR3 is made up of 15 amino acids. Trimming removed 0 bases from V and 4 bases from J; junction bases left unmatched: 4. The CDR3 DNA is TGCGCCAGCAGCCAAGATAGGGGACAGGGATACGAGCAGTACTTC. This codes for CASSQDRGQGYEQYF.

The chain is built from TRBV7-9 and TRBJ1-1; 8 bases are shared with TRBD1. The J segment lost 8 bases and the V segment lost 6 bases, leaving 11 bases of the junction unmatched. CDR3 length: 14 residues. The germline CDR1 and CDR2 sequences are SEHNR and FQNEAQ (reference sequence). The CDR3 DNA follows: TGTGCCAGCAGGATTGGACAGGGATCGCCCGAAGCTTTCTTT. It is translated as CASRIGQGSPEAFF.

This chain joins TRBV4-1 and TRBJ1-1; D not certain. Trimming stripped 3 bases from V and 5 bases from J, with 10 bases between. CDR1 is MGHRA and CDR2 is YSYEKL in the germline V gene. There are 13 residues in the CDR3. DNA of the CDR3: TGCGCCAGCAGCCAGGAGGGAGGTACTGAAGCTTTCTTT. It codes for CASSQEGGTEAFF.

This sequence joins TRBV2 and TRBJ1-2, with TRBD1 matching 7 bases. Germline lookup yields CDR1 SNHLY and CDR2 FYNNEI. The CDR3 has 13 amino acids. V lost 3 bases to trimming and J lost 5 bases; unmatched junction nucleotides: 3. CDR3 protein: CASSDTGAYGYTF. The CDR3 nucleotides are TGTGCCAGCAGTGATACAGGGGCATATGGCTACACCTTC.

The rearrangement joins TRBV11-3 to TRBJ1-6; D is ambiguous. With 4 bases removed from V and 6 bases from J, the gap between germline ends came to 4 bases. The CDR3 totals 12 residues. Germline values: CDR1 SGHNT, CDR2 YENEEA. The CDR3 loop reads CASSSTNSPLHF. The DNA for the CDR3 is TGTGCCAGCAGCTCTACTAATTCACCCCTCCACTTT.

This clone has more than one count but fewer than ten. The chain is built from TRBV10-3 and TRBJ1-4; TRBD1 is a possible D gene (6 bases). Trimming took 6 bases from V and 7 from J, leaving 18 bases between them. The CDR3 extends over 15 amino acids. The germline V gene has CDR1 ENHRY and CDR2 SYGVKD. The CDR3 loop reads CAIRGAGDTSEKLFF. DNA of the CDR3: TGTGCCATCAGAGGAGCGGGGGACACCAGTGAAAAACTGTTTTTT.

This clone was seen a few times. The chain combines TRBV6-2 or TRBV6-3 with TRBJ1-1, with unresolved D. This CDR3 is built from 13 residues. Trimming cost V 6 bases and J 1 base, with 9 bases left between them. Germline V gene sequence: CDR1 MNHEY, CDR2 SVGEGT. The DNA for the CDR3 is TGTGCCAGCAGCTCGCCTAAGAACACTGAAGCTTTCTTT. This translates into CASSSPKNTEAFF.

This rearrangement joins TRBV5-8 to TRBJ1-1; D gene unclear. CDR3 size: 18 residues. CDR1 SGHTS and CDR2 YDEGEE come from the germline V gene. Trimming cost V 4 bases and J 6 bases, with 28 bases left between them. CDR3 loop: CASSPDWGGSLRDPEAFF. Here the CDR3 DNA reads TGTGCCAGCAGCCCGGACTGGGGTGGATCCCTGAGAGATCCTGAAGCTTTCTTT. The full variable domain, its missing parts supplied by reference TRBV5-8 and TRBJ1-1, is EAGVTQSPTHLIKTRGQQATLRCSPISGHTSVYWYQQALGLGLQFLLWYDEGEERNRGNFPPRFSGRQFPNYSSELNVNALELEDSALYLCASSPDWGGSLRDPEAFFGQGTRLTVV.

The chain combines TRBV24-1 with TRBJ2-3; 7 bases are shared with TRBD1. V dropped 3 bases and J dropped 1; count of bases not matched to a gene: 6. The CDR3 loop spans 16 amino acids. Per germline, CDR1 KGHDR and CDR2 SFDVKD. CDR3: CATSDNRGGGTDTQYF. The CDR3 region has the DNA TGTGCCACCAGTGATAACAGGGGTGGAGGCACAGATACGCAGTATTTT.